A selection of T cell receptor beta chains follows, all from one sample in a study of T cells expressing NK-cell markers. For each CDR3 protein, TCRdb gives one entry from its re-call of the 5' RACE reads, without DNA. Its clone listing holds 200,000 to 300,000 distinct CDR3 sequences. Sequenced material: blood T cells: a sorted CD56 or NKG2C T cell subset, CD4+ or CD8+ T cells, or bulk PBMC T cells (not recorded which). The receptors were sampled from a man younger than 35 in good health. CDR3s include the opening cysteine and the closing phenylalanine or tryptophan.

TRBJ2-5 TRBV4-3 CASSQAGTSQGETQYF
TRBJ2-2 TRBV12-3/TRBV12-4 CASSRDSGTNTGELFF
TRBJ2-1 TRBV14 CASSQASGLGGEQFF
TRBJ1-1 TRBV5-1 CASSPTGWTEAFF
TRBJ2-3 TRBV20-1 CSAGGPTDTQYF
TRBJ1-5 TRBV7-8 CASSKTWAGNQPQHF
TRBJ2-7 TRBV6-2/TRBV6-3 CASSYRTREQYF
TRBJ1-3 TRBV9 CASSVGFGQTSGNTIYF
TRBJ2-4 TRBV6-1 CASSTDSQNIQYF
TRBJ1-6 TRBV20-1 CSARVTGLPASPLHF
TRBJ1-2 TRBV24-1 CATSDFGGRAYTF
TRBJ2-1 TRBV15 CATSTPRAYNEQFF
TRBJ2-7 TRBV27 CASSLHSRVGWGHEQYF
TRBJ1-5 TRBV20-1 CSARDGTKSNQPQHF
TRBJ2-1 TRBV24-1 CATSDLGLAGDGEQFF
TRBJ1-1 TRBV20-1 CSARDPNRNTEAFF
TRBJ2-5 TRBV5-1 CASSLARGRFQETQYF
TRBJ2-1 TRBV5-1 CASSVELAGGRSEQFF
TRBJ2-1 TRBV2 CASGRLADYNEQFF
TRBJ2-2 TRBV7-7 CASSSETTYGELFF
TRBJ2-3 TRBV7-7 CASSTGTSGDTQYF
TRBJ1-2 TRBV29-1 CSVSAGKNYGYTF
TRBJ2-1 TRBV6-2/TRBV6-3 CASGSLGHYNEQFF
TRBJ2-1 TRBV11-2 CASSLDRTGVDRQFF
TRBJ2-1 TRBV4-3 CASSQDLIPAGNNEQFF
TRBJ2-2 TRBV3-1 CASRTVSNTGELFF
TRBJ2-5 TRBV7-2 CASSSGGTAQETQYF
TRBJ2-3 TRBV12-3/TRBV12-4 CATNSGTSTDTQYF
TRBJ2-7 TRBV10-3 CAISERMTSYEQYF
TRBJ2-5 TRBV6-4 CASSDGLAGDVWGETQYF
TRBJ2-1 TRBV6-5 CASSYSALSYNEQFF
TRBJ1-1 TRBV20-1 CSAPGQGGGNTEAFF
TRBJ2-3 TRBV5-1 CASSRSVGLAGYTDTQYF
TRBJ1-1 TRBV12-3/TRBV12-4 CASNLAGQGNTEAFF
TRBJ2-7 TRBV4-3 CASSQDYNGTSGHEQYF
TRBJ2-7 TRBV7-6 CASSKLFPQQGSYEQYF
TRBJ1-2 TRBV29-1 CSVEVGEGYTF
TRBJ2-3 TRBV20-1 CSALSRTSTDTQYF
TRBJ2-3 TRBV7-2 CASSNTGWDTQYF
TRBJ2-5 TRBV29-1 CSVVPGTGGWETQYF
TRBJ1-1 TRBV20-1 CSARAPGRRNTEAFF
TRBJ1-4 TRBV7-9 CASSSDGANEKLFF